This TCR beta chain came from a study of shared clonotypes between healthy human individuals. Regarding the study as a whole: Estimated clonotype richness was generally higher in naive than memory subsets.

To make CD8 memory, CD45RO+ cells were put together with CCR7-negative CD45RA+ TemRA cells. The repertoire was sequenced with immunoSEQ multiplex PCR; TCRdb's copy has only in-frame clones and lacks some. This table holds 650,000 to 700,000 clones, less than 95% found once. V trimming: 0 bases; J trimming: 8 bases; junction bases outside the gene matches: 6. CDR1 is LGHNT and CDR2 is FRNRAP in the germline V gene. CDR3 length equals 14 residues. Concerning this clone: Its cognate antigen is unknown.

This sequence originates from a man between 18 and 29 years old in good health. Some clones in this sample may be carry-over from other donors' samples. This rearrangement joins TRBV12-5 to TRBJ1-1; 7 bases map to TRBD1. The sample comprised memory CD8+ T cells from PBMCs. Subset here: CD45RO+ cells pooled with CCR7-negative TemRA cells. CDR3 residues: CASGLVPEGAEAFF. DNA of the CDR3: TGTGCTAGTGGTTTGGTACCAGAGGGGGCCGAAGCTTTCTTT.